The present T cell receptor beta chain was sequenced within a study of T cell responses to AZD1222 COVID-19 vaccine. Study-level points and caveats: White British donors predominated, females outnumbered males, and clonal diversity was possibly underestimated. Regions 160-218 and 743-854 dominated among vaccine-associated CD4 TCRs spanning spike.

Germline lookup yields CDR1 SGHRS and CDR2 YFSETQ. The CDR3 has 12 amino acids. The ends were cut back, 4 bases at V and 2 bases at J, with 5 bases in the middle. The table came from immunoSEQ multiplex PCR; TCRdb's copy has only in-frame clones and leaves some out. The sample carries some 130,000 clones, 75% to 85% recorded once. Worth noting for this clone: Its antigen is not identified.

The sequenced sample was peripheral blood, obtained 28 days after the second dose of the MenACWY control vaccine. This TCR was sampled from an adult who received the MenACWY meningococcal vaccine as a control. V is TRBV5-1 and J is TRBJ2-3; unclear D gene. The CDR3, as DNA: TGCGCCAGCAGCCAACCCACAGATACGCAGTATTTT. Translation: CASSQPTDTQYF. Filled out from reference TRBV5-1 and TRBJ2-3, the complete variable domain reads KAGVTQTPRYLIKTRGQQVTLSCSPISGHRSVSWYQQTPGQGLQFLFEYFSETQRNKGNFPGRFSGRQFSNSRSEMNVSTLELGDSALYLCASSQPTDTQYFGPGTRLTVL.